The entry that follows covers one T cell receptor (beta chain) sequence. The data were obtained in a study of blood T cell repertoires in COVID-19. Profiled with immunoSEQ multiplex PCR; TCRdb holds only in-frame clones, not every one. The table includes about 120,000 clones, about 83% detected once. CDR1 is SGHAT, CDR2 FQNNGV, per germline. Trimming cost V 0 bases and J 8 bases, with 10 bases left between them. This CDR3 contains 13 residues. This receptor was obtained from a woman aged 45-65 years with acute or convalescent COVID-19. The gene calls are TRBV11-2 and TRBJ1-2; tentative D call: TRBD1 (6 bases). The sample consisted of peripheral blood. The CDR3 DNA reads as TGTGCCAGCAGCTTAGAGGGGGCTAGGGGCTACACCTTC. It yields the protein CASSLEGARGYTF.